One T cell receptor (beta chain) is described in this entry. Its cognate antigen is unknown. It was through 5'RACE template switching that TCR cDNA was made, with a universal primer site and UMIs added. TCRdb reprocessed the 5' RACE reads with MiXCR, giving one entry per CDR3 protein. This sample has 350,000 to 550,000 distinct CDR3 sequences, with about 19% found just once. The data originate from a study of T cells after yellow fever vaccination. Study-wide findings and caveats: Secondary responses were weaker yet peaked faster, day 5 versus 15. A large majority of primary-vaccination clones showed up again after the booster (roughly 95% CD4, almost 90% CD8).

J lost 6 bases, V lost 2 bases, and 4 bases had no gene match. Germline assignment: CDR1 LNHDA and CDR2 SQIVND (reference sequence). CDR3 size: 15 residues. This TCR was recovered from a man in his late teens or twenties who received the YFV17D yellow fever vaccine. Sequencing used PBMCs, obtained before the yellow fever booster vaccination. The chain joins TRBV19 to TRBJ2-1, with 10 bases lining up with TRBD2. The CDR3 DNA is TGTGCCAGTAGTATATATAGCGGGGGGATCAATGAGCAGTTCTTC. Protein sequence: CASSIYSGGINEQFF. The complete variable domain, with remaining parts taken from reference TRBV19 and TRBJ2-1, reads DGGITQSPKYLFRKEGQNVTLSCEQNLNHDAMYWYRQDPGQGLRLIYYSQIVNDFQKGDIAEGYSVSREKKESFPLTVTSAQKNPTAFYLCASSIYSGGINEQFFGPGTRLTVL.